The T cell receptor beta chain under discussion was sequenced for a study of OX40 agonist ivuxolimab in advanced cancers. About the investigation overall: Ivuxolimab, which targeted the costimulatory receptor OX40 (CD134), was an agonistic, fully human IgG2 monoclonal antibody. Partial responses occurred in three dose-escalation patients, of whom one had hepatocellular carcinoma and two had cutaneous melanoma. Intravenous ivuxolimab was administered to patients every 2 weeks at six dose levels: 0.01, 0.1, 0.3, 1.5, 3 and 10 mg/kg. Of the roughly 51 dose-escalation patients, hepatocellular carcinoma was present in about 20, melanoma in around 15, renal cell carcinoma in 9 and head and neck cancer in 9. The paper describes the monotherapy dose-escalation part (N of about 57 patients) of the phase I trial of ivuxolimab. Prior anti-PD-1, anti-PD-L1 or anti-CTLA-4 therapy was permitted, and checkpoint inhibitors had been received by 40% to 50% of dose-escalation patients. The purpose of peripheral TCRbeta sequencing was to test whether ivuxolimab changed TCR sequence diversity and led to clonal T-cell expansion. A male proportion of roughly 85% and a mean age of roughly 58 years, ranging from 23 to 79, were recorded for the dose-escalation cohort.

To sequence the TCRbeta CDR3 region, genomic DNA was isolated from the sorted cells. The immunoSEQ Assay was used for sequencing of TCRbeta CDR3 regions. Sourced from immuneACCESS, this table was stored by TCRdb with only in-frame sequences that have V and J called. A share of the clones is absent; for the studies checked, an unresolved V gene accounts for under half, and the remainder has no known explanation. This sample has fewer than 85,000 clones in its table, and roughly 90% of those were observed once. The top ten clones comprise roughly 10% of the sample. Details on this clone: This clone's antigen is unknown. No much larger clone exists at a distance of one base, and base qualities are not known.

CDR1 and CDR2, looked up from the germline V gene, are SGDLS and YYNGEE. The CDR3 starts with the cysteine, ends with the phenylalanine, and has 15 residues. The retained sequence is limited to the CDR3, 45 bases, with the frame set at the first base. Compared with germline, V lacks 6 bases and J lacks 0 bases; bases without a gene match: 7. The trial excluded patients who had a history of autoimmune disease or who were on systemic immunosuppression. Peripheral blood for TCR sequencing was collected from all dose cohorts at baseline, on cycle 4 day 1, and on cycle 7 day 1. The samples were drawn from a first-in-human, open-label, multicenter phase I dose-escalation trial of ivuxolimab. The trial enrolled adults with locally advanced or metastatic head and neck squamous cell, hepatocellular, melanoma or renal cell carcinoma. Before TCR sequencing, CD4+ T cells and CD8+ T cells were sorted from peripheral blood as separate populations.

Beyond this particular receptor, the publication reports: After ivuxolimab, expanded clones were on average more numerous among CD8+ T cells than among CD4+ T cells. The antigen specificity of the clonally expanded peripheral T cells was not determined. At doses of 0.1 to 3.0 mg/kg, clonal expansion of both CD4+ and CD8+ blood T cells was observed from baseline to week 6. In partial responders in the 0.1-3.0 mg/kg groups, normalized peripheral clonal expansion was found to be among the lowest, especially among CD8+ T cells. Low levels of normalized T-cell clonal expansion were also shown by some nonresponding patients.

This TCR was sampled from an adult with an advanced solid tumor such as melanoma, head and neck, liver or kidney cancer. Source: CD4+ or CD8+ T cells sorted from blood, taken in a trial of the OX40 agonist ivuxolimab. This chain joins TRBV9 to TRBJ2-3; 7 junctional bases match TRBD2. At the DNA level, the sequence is TGTGCCAGCACCAGCGGGGCAACTAGCACAGATACGCAGTATTTT. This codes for CASTSGATSTDTQYF.